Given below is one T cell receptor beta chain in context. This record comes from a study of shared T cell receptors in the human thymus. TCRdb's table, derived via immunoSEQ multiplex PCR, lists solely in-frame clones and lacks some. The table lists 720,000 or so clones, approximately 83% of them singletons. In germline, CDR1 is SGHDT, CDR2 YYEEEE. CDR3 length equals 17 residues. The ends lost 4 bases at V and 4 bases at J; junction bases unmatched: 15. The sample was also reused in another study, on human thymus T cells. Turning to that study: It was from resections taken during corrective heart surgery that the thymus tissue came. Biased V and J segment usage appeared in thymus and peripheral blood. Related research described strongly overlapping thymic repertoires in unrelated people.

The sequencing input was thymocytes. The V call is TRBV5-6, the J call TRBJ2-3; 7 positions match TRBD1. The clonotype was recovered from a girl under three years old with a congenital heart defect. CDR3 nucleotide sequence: TGTGCCAGCAGCATGCTGACAGGGCCGAACCTTCCAGATACGCAGTATTTT. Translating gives CASSMLTGPNLPDTQYF.